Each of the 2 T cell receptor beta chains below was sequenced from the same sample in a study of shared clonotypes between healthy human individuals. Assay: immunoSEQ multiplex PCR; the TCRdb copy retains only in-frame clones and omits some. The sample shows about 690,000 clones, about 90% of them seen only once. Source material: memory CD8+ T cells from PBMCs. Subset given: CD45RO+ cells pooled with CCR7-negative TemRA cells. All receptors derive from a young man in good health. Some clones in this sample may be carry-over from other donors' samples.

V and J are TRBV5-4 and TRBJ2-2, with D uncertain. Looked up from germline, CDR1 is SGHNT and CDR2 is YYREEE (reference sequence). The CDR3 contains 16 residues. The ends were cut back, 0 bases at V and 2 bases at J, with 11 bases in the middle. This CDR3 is CASSLVGRSNTGELFF. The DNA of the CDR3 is TGTGCCAGCAGCTTGGTTGGTCGGAGTAACACCGGGGAGCTGTTTTTT.

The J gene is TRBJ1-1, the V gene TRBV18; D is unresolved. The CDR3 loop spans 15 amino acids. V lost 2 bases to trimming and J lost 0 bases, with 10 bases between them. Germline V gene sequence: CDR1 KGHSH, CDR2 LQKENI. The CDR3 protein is CASSPNNGLNTEAFF. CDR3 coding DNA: TGTGCCAGCTCACCAAACAATGGATTGAACACTGAAGCTTTCTTT.